These 2 T cell receptor beta chains were sequenced from one sample in a study of blood T cells in healthy people across ages. For the second PCR, which ran for about 7 to 11 cycles, a sample-barcoded 5' primer and a J-beta primer mix were used. TCRdb reprocessed the 5' RACE reads with MiXCR, giving one entry per CDR3 protein. Here the sample spans about 940,000 distinct CDR3 sequences, around 48% being singletons. The material sequenced was blood. The receptors stem from a young man in good health.

This clonotype has only a few counts. The rearrangement joins TRBV7-3 to TRBJ2-7; TRBD1 is a possible D gene (6 bases). Germline lookup yields CDR1 SGHTA and CDR2 FQGTGA. This CDR3 spans 13 amino acids. The V end lost 5 bases, the J end lost 5 bases, and 13 bases lay between the germline ends. In nucleotides, the CDR3 is TGTGCCAGCAGCATACAGGGTAGCGACGAGCAGTACTTC. It yields the protein CASSIQGSDEQYF.

V and J are TRBV15 and TRBJ1-1; D is undetermined. V was cut by 4 bases and J by 3 bases, with 6 bases left in between. Germline assignment: CDR1 LNHNV and CDR2 YYDKDF (reference sequence). The CDR3 sequence is 12 residues long. This chain's CDR3 is CATSNGDTEAFF. The CDR3 coding sequence is TGTGCCACCAGCAACGGGGACACTGAAGCTTTCTTT.